The 23 T cell receptor beta chains below come from one sample, sequenced in a study of shared clonotypes between healthy human individuals. The repertoire was sequenced with immunoSEQ multiplex PCR; TCRdb's copy has only in-frame clones and lacks some. The data show approximately 2.5 million clones, roughly 93% seen once. Sequenced input: naive CD4+ T cells from PBMCs. Subset denoted: CD45RA+ positively selected. Receptors originate from a man between 18 and 35 years old in good health. Some clones in this sample may be carry-over from other donors' samples.

The chain recombines TRBV30 with TRBJ2-7; D remains unclear. The V gene lost 0 bases and the J gene lost 6 bases, with 12 bases spanning the gap. CDR3 size: 13 residues. Germline loops: CDR1 GTSNPN, CDR2 SVGIG (reference sequence). The DNA for the CDR3 is TGTGCCTGGAGTGTTGCCTTAACGGGCGAGCAGTACTTC. It yields the protein CAWSVALTGEQYF.

A note on this clone: Other nucleotide sequences from this sample produce the same CDR3. This chain connects TRBV18 to TRBJ1-2, with a possible D match to TRBD1 (5 bases). Germline CDR1 is KGHSH and CDR2 is LQKENI. The CDR3 is 14 residues long. Trimming removed 3 bases from V and 4 bases from J, with 12 bases in between. CDR3 in DNA: TGTGCCAGCTCACCCTCCGGGACCCTCTATGGCTACACCTTC. Translating gives CASSPSGTLYGYTF.

A note on this clone: Within the sample, other DNA sequences also encode this same CDR3. The V and J genes are TRBV28 and TRBJ2-7; 7 bases are a match to TRBD2. There are 11 residues in the CDR3. Germline V gene lookup returns CDR1 MDHEN and CDR2 SYDVKM. J lost 7 bases, V lost 3 bases, and 0 bases had no gene match. CDR3 amino acids: CASSLGGEQYF. CDR3 bases: TGTGCCAGCAGTTTGGGGGGGGAGCAGTACTTC.

Only one count was recorded for this clone. The chain recombines TRBV4-1 with TRBJ2-5; no reliable D call. The DNA end favors TRBJ2-7, so the J call may be wrong. The CDR3 sequence is 16 residues long. Germline V gives CDR1 MGHRA, CDR2 YSYEKL. The CDR3 DNA is TGCGCCAGCAGCCAAGTGAAGGTTGCCCCACTCGACGAGCAGTACTTC. This encodes CASSQVKVAPLDEQYF.

Turning to this clone: The sample holds other DNA sequences that translate to the same CDR3. The chain couples TRBV28 to TRBJ1-1; weak D call: TRBD1 (5 bases). The CDR3 runs 13 residues. V was trimmed by 5 bases and J by 3 bases, leaving 10 bases between them. Looked up from germline, CDR1 is MDHEN and CDR2 is SYDVKM. The CDR3 loop is CASSLDSYTEAFF. CDR3 in DNA: TGTGCCAGCAGTCTCGACAGTTACACTGAAGCTTTCTTT.

This clone was seen a single time. The chain couples TRBV6-5 to TRBJ1-1; 7 bases map to TRBD1. Germline V gives CDR1 MNHEY, CDR2 SVGAGI. Trimming took 8 bases from V and 5 from J; bases not matched to a gene: 11. The length of the CDR3 is 14 residues. The CDR3 DNA is TGTGCCAGCCTGGTAAGCCCCAGGGGGACTGAAGCTTTCTTT. This encodes CASLVSPRGTEAFF.

This sequence joins TRBV6-6 and TRBJ2-3, with 8 bases lining up with TRBD2. The CDR3 has 15 amino acids. J gave up 2 bases and V 5 bases, and 6 bases lay outside the gene matches. Germline CDR1 MNHNY, CDR2 SVGAGI (reference sequence). CDR3 in DNA: TGTGCCAGCAGTCAAGGTAGCGGGGTCACAGATACGCAGTATTTT. The encoded protein is CASSQGSGVTDTQYF.

The chain carries TRBV7-3 and TRBJ1-3; D remains unclear. V was cut by 2 bases and J by 3 bases, with 14 bases left in between. Germline lookup yields CDR1 SGHTA and CDR2 FQGTGA. This CDR3 region has 16 residues. The CDR3 sequence: CASSLGGSVGGNTIYF. The CDR3 DNA reads as TGTGCCAGCAGCTTAGGAGGCTCCGTAGGTGGAAACACCATATATTTT.

Remarks on this clone: Other DNA variants within this sample encode the same CDR3. The chain links TRBV6-1 to TRBJ2-7; D not resolved. The V end was cut by 3 bases, the J end by 1 base, with 10 bases between. The germline gives CDR1 MNHNS, CDR2 SASEGT. CDR3 length equals 14 residues. The CDR3 spells CASSEWGRSYEQYF. The CDR3 DNA reads TGTGCCAGCAGTGAGTGGGGTAGGTCCTACGAGCAGTACTTC.

The chain recombines TRBV14 with TRBJ2-3; D gene unclear. The CDR3 is made up of 12 amino acids. V lost 0 bases to trimming and J lost 8 bases, with 6 bases between them. The V gene's germline CDR1 is SGHDN and CDR2 FVKESK. The chain's CDR3 is CASSQDFGTQYF. The DNA for the CDR3 is TGTGCCAGCAGCCAAGATTTCGGTACGCAGTATTTT.

This rearrangement joins TRBV11-1 to TRBJ2-1, with 12 bases lining up with TRBD2. Looked up from germline, CDR1 is SGHAT and CDR2 is FQDESV (reference sequence). This CDR3 contains 16 residues. V gave up 7 bases and J gave up 7 bases; unmatched junction bases: 11. The CDR3 DNA is TGTGCCAGCACCCACGATGGACTAGCGGGATTTAATGAGCAGTTCTTC. The encoded protein is CASTHDGLAGFNEQFF.

This chain connects TRBV11-1 to TRBJ2-2; D is possibly TRBD2 (5 bases). From germline, CDR1 is SGHAT and CDR2 FQDESV (reference sequence). The CDR3 sequence is 15 residues long. Trimming removed 3 bases at V and 2 bases at J, with 10 bases between. The CDR3 region is CASSFGLANTGELFF. The CDR3, as DNA: TGTGCCAGCAGCTTTGGGCTAGCCAACACCGGGGAGCTGTTTTTT.

The rearrangement joins TRBV5-4 to TRBJ1-1; D ambiguous. CDR1 and CDR2 from the germline V gene are SGHNT and YYREEE (reference sequence). V gave up 4 bases and J gave up 5 bases, with 15 bases separating them. CDR3 length: 14 amino acids. In DNA form, the CDR3 reads TGTGCCAGCAGCCAGGCCGGGGAGGGAACTGAAGCTTTCTTT. Residues: CASSQAGEGTEAFF.

This chain links TRBV7-2 with TRBJ2-1, with D tentatively TRBD2 (6 bases). The germline V gene encodes CDR1 SGHTA and CDR2 FQGNSA. The CDR3 contains 15 residues. The V gene lost 5 bases and the J gene lost 12 bases, with 23 bases spanning the gap. This chain's CDR3 is CASSPRLAPTMRQFF. CDR3 nucleotide sequence: TGTGCCAGCAGCCCGCGCCTAGCGCCAACAATGAGGCAGTTCTTC.

The CDR3 spells CASSLATSGRPTDTQYF. In DNA form, the CDR3 reads TGTGCCAGCAGTTTAGCTACTAGCGGGAGACCCACAGATACGCAGTATTTT. The genes are TRBV28 and TRBJ2-3; TRBD2 agrees at 11 bases. V lost 2 bases and J lost 2; bases outside the gene matches: 6. Germline V CDR1 and CDR2: MDHEN, SYDVKM. This CDR3 has 17 amino acids.

For the CDR3, the DNA is TGTGCCAGCAGTTTACGAACACCGGAGACCCAGTACTTC. Its protein product is CASSLRTPETQYF. V gene TRBV27 combines with J gene TRBJ2-5; no reliable D call. The V and J ends lost 2 bases and 5 bases respectively, with 9 bases between them. The CDR3 is made up of 13 amino acids. Germline V lookup: CDR1 MNHEY, CDR2 SMNVEV (reference sequence).

This clone showed up just once. The rearrangement uses TRBV4-2 and TRBJ2-1, with TRBD2 matching over 8 bases. The trim removed 4 bases at V and 0 bases at J, leaving 11 bases unmatched. The CDR3 has 18 amino acids. CDR1 LGHNA and CDR2 YNFKEQ come from the germline V gene. CDR3: CASSRRILADISYNEQFF. CDR3 nucleotide sequence: TGTGCCAGCAGCCGTCGTATACTAGCGGACATCTCCTACAATGAGCAGTTCTTC.

The rearrangement joins TRBV28 to TRBJ1-5; D is possibly TRBD1 (5 bases). Germline values: CDR1 MDHEN, CDR2 SYDVKM. This CDR3 comprises 16 residues. Trimming shortened V by 3 bases and J by 1 base, and 13 bases separated the two germline ends. The CDR3 spells CASSLVGGISNQPQHF. The DNA for the CDR3 is TGTGCCAGCAGTTTGGTTGGGGGAATAAGCAATCAGCCCCAGCATTTT.

The J gene is TRBJ1-3, the V gene TRBV7-9, with 8 bases lining up with TRBD1. The J segment lost 0 bases and the V segment lost 6 bases, leaving 7 bases of the junction unmatched. Germline V gene sequence: CDR1 SEHNR, CDR2 FQNEAQ (reference sequence). The CDR3 length is 16 residues. The CDR3 DNA follows: TGTGCCAGCAGGGGACAGGCTGACGCCTCTGGAAACACCATATATTTT. This translates into CASRGQADASGNTIYF.

The CDR3 reads CASSAGTGPTDTQYF. The CDR3 DNA reads as TGTGCCAGCAGCGCCGGGACAGGACCCACAGATACGCAGTATTTT. This chain links TRBV11-2 with TRBJ2-3; 8 bases are a match to TRBD1. This CDR3 has 15 residues. Trimming removed 5 bases from V and 2 bases from J; junction bases left unmatched: 6. Germline CDR1 and CDR2: SGHAT and FQNNGV.

The chain joins TRBV5-1 to TRBJ2-3; 8 nucleotides agree with TRBD1. Germline V gene lookup returns CDR1 SGHRS and CDR2 YFSETQ. The CDR3 runs to 15 residues. Trimming took 4 bases from V and 5 from J; bases not matched to a gene: 9. The CDR3 loop is CASSLRDRSQDTQYF. In nucleotides, the CDR3 is TGCGCCAGCAGCCTTCGGGACAGGTCACAAGATACGCAGTATTTT.

This chain connects TRBV5-1 to TRBJ2-1; 7 bases are a match to TRBD2. With 0 bases clipped from V and 7 bases from J, the junction kept 7 bases outside the gene matches. Per the germline V gene, CDR1 is SGHRS and CDR2 is YFSETQ. This CDR3 is built from 15 residues. CDR3: CASSLGEQRGNEQFF. CDR3 DNA sequence: TGCGCCAGCAGCTTGGGTGAACAGCGGGGTAATGAGCAGTTCTTC.

The chain couples TRBV28 to TRBJ2-5; D possibly matches TRBD1 or TRBD2 (5 bases each). Deletions cut 4 bases from V and 9 bases from J, with 18 bases between. This CDR3 contains 14 residues. CDR1 and CDR2 from the germline V gene are MDHEN and SYDVKM. Written as DNA, the CDR3 is TGTGCCAGCAGTTCCACGGGACGTAGGAATGCCCAGTACTTC. Its translation is CASSSTGRRNAQYF.